The 20 T cell receptor beta chains reported below all come from one sample, sequenced in a study of T cells expressing NK-cell markers (dated by TCRdb to the early 2020s). Library construction relied on 5' RACE. The instrument given in TCRdb is Illumina HiSeq 2000. TCRdb reprocessed the raw reads; every CDR3 protein sequence is a single record, and DNA is not supplied. The sample table includes roughly 350,000 distinct CDR3 sequences. The leading ten clones occupy over 4% of the sample. The sequenced sample consisted of blood T cells: a sorted CD56 or NKG2C T cell subset, CD4+ or CD8+ T cells, or bulk PBMC T cells (not recorded which). The receptors here all came from a man between 18 and 69 years old in good health.

V usage is TRBV4-2 and J usage is TRBJ1-2. CDR1 LGHNA and CDR2 YNFKEQ come from the germline V gene. The CDR3 length is 14 residues. The CDR3 loop is CASRSLGQRDGYTF.

V usage is TRBV6-5 and J usage is TRBJ2-2. Germline CDR1 and CDR2: MNHEY and SVGAGI. This CDR3 is built from 15 residues. CDR3 sequence: CASSYVMGYAGELFF.

This sequence joins TRBV12-3 or TRBV12-4 and TRBJ2-3; there is no DNA to check the TCRdb D call of TRBD1. The CDR3 length is 12 residues. The CDR3 here is CASRGVGDTQYF.

This chain joins TRBV10-3 and TRBJ1-1; the TCRdb D gene call, TRBD1, has no DNA to confirm it. CDR1 is ENHRY, CDR2 SYGVKD, per germline. This CDR3 has 14 amino acids. The CDR3 region is CAINGQGFIDEAFF.

The chain recombines TRBV21-1 with TRBJ2-2; TCRdb's D call of TRBD1 is untestable without DNA. TRBV21-1 is noted as a pseudogene. The length of the CDR3 is 17 residues. The CDR3: CASSRNKVRGTPGELFF.

The chain employs TRBV5-1 and TRBJ2-1; with no DNA, the TCRdb D assignment of TRBD2 cannot be verified. The CDR3 sequence is 17 residues long. CDR1 and CDR2 (germline): SGHRS, YFSETQ. This CDR3 is CASSLLAGASSYNEQFF.

The rearrangement links TRBV19 to TRBJ1-5; TCRdb's D call of TRBD1 is untestable without DNA. The length of the CDR3 is 15 residues. CDR1 and CDR2 from the germline V gene are LNHDA and SQIVND (reference sequence). This CDR3 is CASSSDRGGGQPQHF.

The rearrangement joins TRBV12-3 or TRBV12-4 to TRBJ1-2; lacking DNA, the TRBD1 call made by TCRdb goes unchecked. This CDR3 is built from 16 residues. Here the CDR3 reads CASHRRGGLANYGYTF.

This chain links TRBV6-1 with TRBJ2-7; TCRdb's D call of TRBD2 is untestable without DNA. Germline CDR1 and CDR2: MNHNS and SASEGT. The CDR3 loop spans 15 amino acids. The chain's CDR3 is CASSEFAGGAAEQYF.

The chain has TRBV5-1 and TRBJ2-3; TCRdb picks TRBD2, but there is no DNA to check that call. CDR1 is SGHRS, CDR2 YFSETQ, per germline. This CDR3 contains 16 residues. The CDR3: CASSQSSGGVRDTQYF.

J is TRBJ1-1 and V is TRBV6-5; TCRdb returns TRBD1, unconfirmable since there is no DNA. The germline CDR1 and CDR2 sequences are MNHEY and SVGAGI. CDR3 size: 11 residues. CDR3 sequence reads: CASSTAHGAFF.

The chain combines TRBV6-1 with TRBJ2-7; TCRdb's D call, TRBD1, is unchecked because there is no DNA. The CDR3 length is 18 residues. CDR1 and CDR2 (germline): MNHNS, SASEGT. The CDR3 reads CASSEAYWGQGLTYEQYF.

The V gene is TRBV2, the J gene TRBJ1-6; the TCRdb D gene call, TRBD1, has no DNA to confirm it. Germline V gene lookup returns CDR1 SNHLY and CDR2 FYNNEI. There are 14 residues in the CDR3. CDR3 loop: CASRQQGSHSPLHF.

The rearrangement uses TRBV20-1 and TRBJ2-2; TCRdb's D call, TRBD1, is unchecked because there is no DNA. CDR3 length equals 14 residues. CDR1 is DFQATT, CDR2 SNEGSKA, per germline (reference sequence). This CDR3 is CSARQGARTGELFF.

The CDR3 reads CASSELAGNEQFF. The chain carries TRBV2 and TRBJ2-1; there is no DNA to check the TCRdb D call of TRBD2. Germline V gives CDR1 SNHLY, CDR2 FYNNEI. The CDR3 is made up of 13 amino acids.

The chain joins TRBV18 to TRBJ2-7. The CDR3 loop spans 14 amino acids. Germline lookup yields CDR1 KGHSH and CDR2 LQKENI. Here the CDR3 reads CASSRAGGSYEQYF.

The V gene is TRBV20-1, the J gene TRBJ2-7. Germline loops: CDR1 DFQATT, CDR2 SNEGSKA (reference sequence). The CDR3 is 13 residues long. The CDR3 reads CSAETPNSYEQYF.

The V call is TRBV10-3, the J call TRBJ1-1; TCRdb's D call of TRBD1 is untestable without DNA. This CDR3 spans 14 amino acids. Germline V gene lookup returns CDR1 ENHRY and CDR2 SYGVKD. This CDR3 reads CATVEGTVNTEAFF.

The genes are TRBV7-3 and TRBJ2-1; TCRdb reports TRBD2, a call that lacks DNA to check it against. Germline V gene sequence: CDR1 SGHTA, CDR2 FQGTGA. The length of the CDR3 is 12 residues. The CDR3 spells CASSSERDEQFF.

V and J are TRBV6-1 and TRBJ1-1; TCRdb indicates TRBD1, and absent DNA this call remains unverified. Germline CDR1 MNHNS, CDR2 SASEGT. The CDR3 covers 14 residues. CDR3 sequence reads: CASSRQAWNTEAFF.